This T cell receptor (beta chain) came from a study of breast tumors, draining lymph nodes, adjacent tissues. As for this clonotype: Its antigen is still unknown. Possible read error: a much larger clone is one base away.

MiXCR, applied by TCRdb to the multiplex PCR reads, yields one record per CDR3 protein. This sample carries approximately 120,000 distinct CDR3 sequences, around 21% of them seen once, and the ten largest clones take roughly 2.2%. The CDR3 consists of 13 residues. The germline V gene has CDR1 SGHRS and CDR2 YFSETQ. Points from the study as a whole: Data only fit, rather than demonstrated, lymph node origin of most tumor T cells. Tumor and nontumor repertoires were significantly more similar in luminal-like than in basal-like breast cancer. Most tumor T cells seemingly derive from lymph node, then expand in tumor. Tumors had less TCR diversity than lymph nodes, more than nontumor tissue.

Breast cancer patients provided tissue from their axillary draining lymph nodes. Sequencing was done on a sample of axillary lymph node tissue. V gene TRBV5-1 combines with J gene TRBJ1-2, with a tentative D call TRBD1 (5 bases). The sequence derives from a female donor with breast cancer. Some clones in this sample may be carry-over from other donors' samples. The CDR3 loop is CASSLYGDYGFTF. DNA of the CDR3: TGCGCCAGCAGCTTGTACGGGGACTATGGCTTCACCTTC.